These 14 T cell receptor beta chains originate from one sample sequenced in a study of cytomegalovirus exposure and HLA in healthy donors. The PCR was carried out with 60 Vbeta primers and 13 Jbeta primers. This table comes from immunoSEQ multiplex PCR, and its TCRdb copy is limited to in-frame clones, with some not included. The repertoire holds approximately 160,000 clones, with 60% to 85% as singletons. The specimen sequenced was PBMCs. The receptor set was obtained from a male donor in good health and CMV-seropositive.

In this sample, this clone turned up a few times. V and J are TRBV7-9 and TRBJ2-1; D not resolved. Per the germline V gene, CDR1 is SEHNR and CDR2 is FQNEAQ (reference sequence). This CDR3 has 13 residues. Trimming pared 11 bases from V and 5 bases from J, leaving 16 bases between. The CDR3 DNA follows: TGTGCCCTCGCGGCCCCGTCCCACAATGAGCAGTTCTTC. It translates to CALAAPSHNEQFF. The variable domain in full, completed from reference TRBV7-9 and TRBJ2-1, reads DTGVSQNPRHKITKRGQNVTFRCDPISEHNRLYWYRQTLGQGPEFLTYFQNEAQLEKSRLLSDRFSAERPKGSFSTLEIQRTEQGDSAMYLCALAAPSHNEQFFGPGTRLTVL.

The V call is TRBV5-5, the J call TRBJ1-6; no clear D. The germline gives CDR1 SGHKS, CDR2 YYEKEE (reference sequence). The CDR3 covers 13 residues. Deletions cut 0 bases from V and 7 bases from J, with 5 bases between. In nucleotides, the CDR3 is TGTGCCAGCAGCTTGGACTGGAATTCACCCCTCCACTTT. Translating it yields CASSLDWNSPLHF.

The CDR3 loop reads CASSQDFSDTQYF. DNA of the CDR3: TGTGCCAGCAGCCAAGACTTTAGTGATACGCAGTATTTT. This chain links TRBV4-2 with TRBJ2-3, with D unclear. CDR1 LGHNA and CDR2 YNFKEQ come from the germline V gene. V lost 0 bases to trimming and J lost 6 bases, with 7 bases between them. The CDR3 is made up of 13 amino acids.

CDR3 loop: CASSETSSGELFF. CDR3 bases: TGTGCCAGCAGTGAGACTAGCTCCGGGGAGCTGTTTTTT. The gene calls are TRBV2 and TRBJ2-2; 7 positions agree with TRBD2. The CDR3 has 13 amino acids. CDR1 is SNHLY and CDR2 is FYNNEI in the germline V gene. With V trimmed by 3 bases and J by 6 bases, 1 base remained unmatched.

This chain joins TRBV11-3 and TRBJ2-7; 7 positions agree with TRBD1. The CDR3 has 14 amino acids. The trim removed 5 bases at V and 6 bases at J, leaving 10 bases unmatched. Germline-derived CDR1 and CDR2 are SGHNT and YENEEA. DNA for the CDR3: TGTGCCAGCAGCCCTCGGGGCAGGGACAGCGAGCAGTACTTC. Protein sequence: CASSPRGRDSEQYF.

The chain has TRBV2 and TRBJ1-5, with 7 bases aligning to TRBD1. The V segment lost 6 bases and the J segment 1 base; nucleotides outside the gene matches: 3. The CDR3 consists of 14 residues. CDR1 SNHLY and CDR2 FYNNEI come from the germline V gene. The CDR3: CASRRQGSNQPQHF. The CDR3 DNA is TGTGCCAGCAGGCGACAGGGCAGCAATCAGCCCCAGCATTTT.

This chain connects TRBV5-1 to TRBJ2-2; D uncertain. With 1 base removed from V and 0 bases from J, the gap between germline ends came to 7 bases. CDR3 length equals 15 residues. Germline V CDR1 and CDR2: SGHRS, YFSETQ. CDR3 sequence: CASSLLQPNTGELFF. In DNA, the CDR3 is TGCGCCAGCAGCTTGTTACAGCCGAACACCGGGGAGCTGTTTTTT.

The rearrangement joins TRBV5-1 to TRBJ2-6, with D perhaps TRBD1 (6 bases). The CDR3 is 15 residues long. Between the trimmed V and J ends, which lost 3 bases and 2 bases, there was a span of 9 bases. CDR1 SGHRS and CDR2 YFSETQ come from the germline V gene. CDR3 DNA sequence: TGCGCCAGCAGCTACCGGACAGCTGGGGCCAACGTCCTGACTTTC. This codes for CASSYRTAGANVLTF.

This chain connects TRBV18 to TRBJ2-7, with 10 bases fitting TRBD1. J lost 3 bases, V lost 8 bases, and 1 base had no gene match. The CDR3 spans 12 residues. Per the germline V gene, CDR1 is KGHSH and CDR2 is LQKENI. CDR3 in amino acids: CASRDRGYEQYF. The CDR3 nucleotides read TGTGCCAGCCGGGACAGGGGCTACGAGCAGTACTTC.

The J gene is TRBJ2-1, the V gene TRBV5-6; D possibly corresponds to TRBD1 (6 bases). The CDR3 extends over 11 amino acids. Germline lookup yields CDR1 SGHDT and CDR2 YYEEEE. Trimming stripped 2 bases from V and 15 bases from J, with 12 bases between. The CDR3 loop is CASSFGETGFF. In DNA form, the CDR3 reads TGTGCCAGCAGCTTCGGGGAGACAGGGTTCTTC.

V is TRBV27 and J is TRBJ2-7; 8 bases fit TRBD1. This CDR3 spans 16 amino acids. V gave up 5 bases and J gave up 4 bases; unmatched junction bases: 13. Germline CDR1 and CDR2: MNHEY and SMNVEV (reference sequence). The CDR3 sequence: CASSPLGSRGPYEQYF. The CDR3 DNA sequence: TGTGCCAGCAGTCCGCTGGGGTCCAGGGGGCCGTACGAGCAGTACTTC.

The J gene is TRBJ1-5, the V gene TRBV12-5; D uncertain. This CDR3 region has 16 residues. Trimming left V 7 bases short and J 6 bases short, with 22 bases between. Germline CDR1 LGHNT, CDR2 FRNRAP. The CDR3 bases are TGTGCTAGTGTTCCGGGTCGGGGAGGTGGCAGTCAGCCCCAGCATTTT. Translating gives CASVPGRGGGSQPQHF. Complete variable domain (other parts from reference TRBV12-5 and TRBJ1-5): DARVTQTPRHKVTEMGQEVTMRCQPILGHNTVFWYRQTMMQGLELLAYFRNRAPLDDSGMPKDRFSAEMPDATLATLKIQPSEPRDSAVYFCASVPGRGGGSQPQHFGDGTRLSIL.

The chain is built from TRBV30 and TRBJ1-2, with D tentatively TRBD1 (5 bases). The V end was cut by 1 base, the J end by 8 bases, with 17 bases between. The CDR3 runs 14 residues. The germline gives CDR1 GTSNPN, CDR2 SVGIG (reference sequence). In DNA, the CDR3 is TGTGCCTGGAGTGCACAGGTTCCGGCTTTCGGCTACACCTTC. Translation: CAWSAQVPAFGYTF.

This chain uses TRBV4-2 with TRBJ1-2; D may be TRBD1 (6 bases). This CDR3 is 14 amino acids long. Trimming took off 0 bases at V and 3 bases at J, with 8 bases between the two ends. CDR1 is LGHNA and CDR2 is YNFKEQ in the germline V gene. The CDR3 sequence is CASSQEKGDYGYTF. The CDR3 nucleotides read TGTGCCAGCAGCCAAGAGAAGGGGGACTATGGCTACACCTTC.